The rows below give T cell receptor beta chains drawn from one sample of a study of early T cells in non-severe SARS-CoV-2 infection. One entry per CDR3 protein, called by TCRdb with MiXCR from the 5' RACE reads. There are more than 45,000 distinct CDR3 sequences in the sample; over 9.5% occur only once, and roughly 5% lies in the top ten. What was sequenced was whole blood. These TCRs come from an adult who was a healthcare worker with PCR-confirmed SARS-CoV-2 infection or an uninfected control (not recorded which). CDR3s include the opening cysteine and the closing phenylalanine or tryptophan. The order of the fields is J gene, V gene, D gene, clone size, CDR3 protein, CDR3 DNA. The D gene is left open where the match is weak. Size values are once, few and many counts, or a class for expanded clones, and some rows have none.

j_call: TRBJ2-5
v_call: TRBV7-2
d_call: -
clone_size: -
cdr3_aa: CASSPESSGQETQYF
cdr3_nt: TGTGCCAGCAGCCCCGAGAGTAGCGGACAAGAGACCCAGTACTTC

j_call: TRBJ2-4
v_call: TRBV12-3/TRBV12-4
d_call: -
clone_size: -
cdr3_aa: CASALKASPSHIQYF
cdr3_nt: TGTGCCAGCGCGCTGAAAGCGTCTCCGAGTCACATTCAGTACTTC

j_call: TRBJ1-2
v_call: TRBV28
d_call: -
clone_size: -
cdr3_aa: CASSPANNYGYTF
cdr3_nt: TGTGCCAGCAGCCCCGCCAACAACTATGGCTACACCTTC

j_call: TRBJ2-1
v_call: TRBV9
d_call: -
clone_size: many
cdr3_aa: CASSVSQRDEQFF
cdr3_nt: TGTGCCAGCAGCGTGTCTCAAAGAGATGAGCAGTTCTTC

j_call: TRBJ2-7
v_call: TRBV5-6
d_call: -
clone_size: few
cdr3_aa: CASSGGNSYEQYF
cdr3_nt: TGTGCCAGCAGCGGGGGAAACTCCTACGAGCAGTACTTC

j_call: TRBJ1-6
v_call: TRBV18
d_call: TRBD1
clone_size: many
cdr3_aa: CASSLTSTGGNNSPLHF
cdr3_nt: TGTGCCAGCTCACTTACCTCGACAGGGGGGAATAATTCACCCCTCCACTTT

j_call: TRBJ2-1
v_call: TRBV10-2
d_call: -
clone_size: few
cdr3_aa: CASSYKNEQFF
cdr3_nt: TGCGCCAGCAGTTACAAGAATGAGCAGTTCTTC

j_call: TRBJ1-2
v_call: TRBV6-2/TRBV6-3
d_call: -
clone_size: few
cdr3_aa: CASSYGSKDYGYTF
cdr3_nt: TGTGCCAGCAGTTACGGGAGCAAAGACTATGGCTACACCTTC

j_call: TRBJ1-5
v_call: TRBV10-3
d_call: -
clone_size: -
cdr3_aa: CAISGTNQPQHF
cdr3_nt: TGTGCCATCAGTGGGACCAATCAGCCCCAGCATTTT

j_call: TRBJ2-1
v_call: TRBV10-2
d_call: -
clone_size: medium-sized
cdr3_aa: CASGPPSRSYNEQFF
cdr3_nt: TGCGCCAGCGGACCACCTAGTCGGTCCTACAATGAGCAGTTCTTC

j_call: TRBJ2-3
v_call: TRBV5-6
d_call: -
clone_size: many
cdr3_aa: CASAVRDTDTQYF
cdr3_nt: TGTGCCAGCGCGGTCAGGGACACAGATACGCAGTATTTT

j_call: TRBJ1-2
v_call: TRBV12-3/TRBV12-4
d_call: -
clone_size: -
cdr3_aa: CASSPWFDYGYTF
cdr3_nt: TGTGCCAGCAGTCCTTGGTTTGACTATGGCTACACCTTC

j_call: TRBJ2-2
v_call: TRBV21-1
d_call: -
clone_size: few
cdr3_aa: CASSMETEGAGELFF
cdr3_nt: TGTGCCAGCAGCATGGAGACGGAAGGGGCCGGGGAGCTGTTTTTT

j_call: TRBJ1-1
v_call: TRBV11-2
d_call: -
clone_size: many
cdr3_aa: CASSPVTSATEAFF
cdr3_nt: TGTGCCAGCAGTCCGGTAACCTCGGCCACTGAAGCTTTCTTT

j_call: TRBJ2-3
v_call: TRBV29-1
d_call: -
clone_size: -
cdr3_aa: CSVKGASGTDTQYF
cdr3_nt: TGCAGCGTTAAAGGGGCTAGCGGCACAGATACGCAGTATTTT

j_call: TRBJ1-1
v_call: TRBV5-5
d_call: TRBD1
clone_size: many
cdr3_aa: CASSARQGGLNTEAFF
cdr3_nt: TGTGCCAGCAGCGCCCGACAGGGGGGTCTGAACACTGAAGCTTTCTTT

j_call: TRBJ2-1
v_call: TRBV7-9
d_call: -
clone_size: few
cdr3_aa: CASSVDRPGLSYNEQFF
cdr3_nt: TGTGCCAGCAGCGTCGACCGGCCGGGACTTTCCTACAATGAGCAGTTCTTC

j_call: TRBJ2-7
v_call: TRBV4-3
d_call: -
clone_size: few
cdr3_aa: CASSQEKDSFYEQYF
cdr3_nt: TGCGCCAGCAGCCAAGAGAAGGACAGCTTCTACGAGCAGTACTTC

j_call: TRBJ1-1
v_call: TRBV6-6
d_call: TRBD1
clone_size: -
cdr3_aa: CASSYSPGGTEAFF
cdr3_nt: TGTGCCAGCAGTTACTCGCCAGGGGGCACTGAAGCTTTCTTT

j_call: TRBJ2-1
v_call: TRBV6-6
d_call: TRBD2
clone_size: -
cdr3_aa: CASINGLAGTNEQFF
cdr3_nt: TGTGCCAGCATCAACGGGCTAGCGGGGACCAATGAGCAGTTCTTC

j_call: TRBJ2-3
v_call: TRBV10-1
d_call: -
clone_size: -
cdr3_aa: CASSGPAVGDTQYF
cdr3_nt: TGCGCCAGCAGTGGGCCAGCGGTCGGTGATACGCAGTATTTT

j_call: TRBJ1-2
v_call: TRBV3-1
d_call: -
clone_size: few
cdr3_aa: CASSPMPNYGYTF
cdr3_nt: TGTGCCAGCAGCCCCATGCCTAACTATGGCTACACCTTC

j_call: TRBJ2-3
v_call: TRBV30
d_call: TRBD2
clone_size: few
cdr3_aa: CAWSFTSDTDTQYF
cdr3_nt: TGTGCCTGGAGTTTTACTAGCGACACAGATACGCAGTATTTT

j_call: TRBJ2-1
v_call: TRBV7-2
d_call: TRBD1
clone_size: few
cdr3_aa: CASSLDRAGYNEQFF
cdr3_nt: TGTGCCAGCAGCCTGGACAGGGCGGGCTACAATGAGCAGTTCTTC

j_call: TRBJ2-3
v_call: TRBV7-9
d_call: -
clone_size: many
cdr3_aa: CASSTTASTDTQYF
cdr3_nt: TGTGCCAGCAGTACTACAGCTAGCACAGATACGCAGTATTTT

j_call: TRBJ1-2
v_call: TRBV5-1
d_call: -
clone_size: many
cdr3_aa: CASSLSPDNNYGYTF
cdr3_nt: TGCGCCAGCAGCTTGTCGCCGGACAATAACTATGGCTACACCTTC

j_call: TRBJ2-1
v_call: TRBV7-3
d_call: TRBD2
clone_size: many
cdr3_aa: CASSLDLAGAAEQFF
cdr3_nt: TGTGCCAGCAGCTTAGATCTCGCGGGAGCAGCTGAGCAGTTCTTC

j_call: TRBJ2-6
v_call: TRBV18
d_call: -
clone_size: many
cdr3_aa: CASSPVGLFSIASGANVLTF
cdr3_nt: TGTGCCAGCTCACCTGTGGGACTCTTTTCCATTGCCTCTGGGGCCAACGTCCTGACTTTC

j_call: TRBJ2-7
v_call: TRBV29-1
d_call: TRBD1
clone_size: few
cdr3_aa: CSVVGTGVHEQYF
cdr3_nt: TGCAGCGTTGTTGGGACAGGGGTCCACGAGCAGTACTTC

j_call: TRBJ1-1
v_call: TRBV5-5
d_call: -
clone_size: -
cdr3_aa: CASSLAGGGYTEAFF
cdr3_nt: TGTGCCAGCAGCTTGGCCGGTGGGGGATACACTGAAGCTTTCTTT